The clone carrying this TCR beta chain turned up a few times. The antigen remains unidentified. The data were obtained in a study of blood T cells in healthy people across ages. It was with a sample-barcoded 5' primer and a J-beta primer mix that a second PCR of roughly 7 to 12 cycles was run. Each sample yielded at least 2.5 million CDR3-containing paired-end reads. TCRdb reprocessed the 5' RACE reads via MiXCR and lists one record per CDR3 protein. The data contain about 670,000 distinct CDR3 sequences, around two fifths of them singletons. Points from the study as a whole: Naive T cell percentage and TCR beta diversity correlated strongly.

Germline V lookup: CDR1 MDHEN, CDR2 SYDVKM. V was shortened by 2 bases and J by 0 bases, with 11 bases between the two germline ends. The CDR3 runs to 16 residues. The clonotype comes from a man at least 80 years old in good health. Sequenced material: blood. This sequence joins TRBV28 and TRBJ2-1; D not certain. The CDR3, as DNA: TGTGCCAGCAGTTTAGCCCCACAAGCCTCCTACAATGAGCAGTTCTTC. Its protein is CASSLAPQASYNEQFF.